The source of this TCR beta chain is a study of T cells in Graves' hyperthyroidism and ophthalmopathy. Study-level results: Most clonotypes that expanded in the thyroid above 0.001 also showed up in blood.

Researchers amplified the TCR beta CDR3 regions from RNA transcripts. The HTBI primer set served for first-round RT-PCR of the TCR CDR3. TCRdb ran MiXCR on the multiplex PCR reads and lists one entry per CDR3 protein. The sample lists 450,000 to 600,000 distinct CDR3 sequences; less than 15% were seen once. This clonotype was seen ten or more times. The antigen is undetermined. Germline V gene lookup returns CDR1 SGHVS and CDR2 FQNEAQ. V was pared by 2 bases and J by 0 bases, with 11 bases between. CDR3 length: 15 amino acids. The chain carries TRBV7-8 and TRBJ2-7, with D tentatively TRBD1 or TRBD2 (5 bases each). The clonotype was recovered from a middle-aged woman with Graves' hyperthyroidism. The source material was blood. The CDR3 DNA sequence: TGTGCCAGCAGCTTATTAGGGACCAGCTCCTACGAGCAGTACTTC. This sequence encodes CASSLLGTSSYEQYF.